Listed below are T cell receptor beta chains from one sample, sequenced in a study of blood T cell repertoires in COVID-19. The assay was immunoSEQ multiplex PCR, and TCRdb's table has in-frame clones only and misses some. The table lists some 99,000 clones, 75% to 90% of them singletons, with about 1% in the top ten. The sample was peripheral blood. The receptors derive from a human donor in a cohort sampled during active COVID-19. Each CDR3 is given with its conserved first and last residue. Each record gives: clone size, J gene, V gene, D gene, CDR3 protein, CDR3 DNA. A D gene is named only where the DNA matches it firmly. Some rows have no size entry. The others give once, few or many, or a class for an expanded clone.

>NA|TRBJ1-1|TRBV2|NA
CASSERGTENTEAFF
TGTGCCAGCAGTGAACGGGGGACGGAGAACACTGAAGCTTTCTTT
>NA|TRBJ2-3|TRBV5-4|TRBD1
CASSLDRGFTDTQYF
TGTGCCAGCAGCTTGGACAGGGGTTTTACAGATACGCAGTATTTT
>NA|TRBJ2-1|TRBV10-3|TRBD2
CAISELTSGRDEQFF
TGTGCCATCAGTGAGCTGACTAGCGGGAGAGATGAGCAGTTCTTC
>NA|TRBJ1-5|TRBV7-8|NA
CASSLDAPGLNQPQHF
TGTGCCAGCAGCTTAGACGCCCCTGGCTTAAATCAGCCCCAGCATTTT
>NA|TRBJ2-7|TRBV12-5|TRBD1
CASGTGVGYEQYF
TGTGCTAGTGGTACAGGGGTGGGCTACGAGCAGTACTTC
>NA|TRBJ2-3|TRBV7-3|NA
CASSTGTAQYF
TGTGCCAGCAGCACCGGGACTGCGCAGTATTTT
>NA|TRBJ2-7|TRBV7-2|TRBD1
CASSSPGQGAREQYF
TGTGCCAGCAGCTCCCCGGGACAGGGGGCAAGGGAGCAGTACTTC
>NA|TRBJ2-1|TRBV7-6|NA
CASSLFANLRQENNEQFF
TGTGCCAGCAGCTTGTTCGCCAACTTGAGACAGGAAAACAATGAGCAGTTCTTC
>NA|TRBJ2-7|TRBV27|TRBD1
CASSLEGQGSHEQYF
TGTGCCAGCAGTTTGGAAGGACAGGGTAGCCACGAGCAGTACTTC
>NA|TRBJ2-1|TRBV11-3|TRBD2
CASSPTSGGYNEQFF
TGTGCCAGCAGCCCTACTAGCGGGGGGTACAATGAGCAGTTCTTC
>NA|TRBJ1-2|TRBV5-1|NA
CASSPGPSGGSYGYTF
TGCGCCAGCAGCCCAGGTCCTTCGGGGGGCAGCTATGGCTACACCTTC
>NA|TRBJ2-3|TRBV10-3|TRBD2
CASSLAGGGTDTQYF
TGTGCCAGCAGTCTAGCGGGGGGGGGCACAGATACGCAGTATTTT
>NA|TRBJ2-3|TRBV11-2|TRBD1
CASSLERTGNTQYF
TGTGCCAGCAGCTTAGAGAGGACAGGAAATACGCAGTATTTT
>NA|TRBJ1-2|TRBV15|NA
CATRMTTASNYGYTF
TGTGCCACCAGAATGACTACAGCTTCTAACTATGGCTACACCTTC
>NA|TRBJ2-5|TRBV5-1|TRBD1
CASSPGQGHETQYF
TGCGCCAGCAGCCCGGGACAGGGGCACGAGACCCAGTACTTC
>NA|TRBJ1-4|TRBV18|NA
CASSPETIREKLFF
TGTGCCAGCTCACCCGAGACGATCAGGGAAAAACTGTTTTTT
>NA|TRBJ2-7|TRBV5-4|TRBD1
CASSLRRDRVSYEQYF
TGTGCCAGCAGCCTGAGAAGGGACAGGGTAAGCTACGAGCAGTACTTC
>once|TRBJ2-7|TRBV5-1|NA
CASSLETGPQVGEQYF
TGCGCCAGCAGCTTGGAGACAGGTCCTCAGGTGGGGGAGCAGTACTTC
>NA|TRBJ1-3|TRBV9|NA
CASSVGGVSGNTIYF
TGTGCCAGCAGCGTAGGAGGTGTATCTGGAAACACCATATATTTT
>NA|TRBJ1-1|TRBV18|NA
CASSLQMNTEAFF
TGTGCCAGCTCACTCCAGATGAACACTGAAGCTTTCTTT
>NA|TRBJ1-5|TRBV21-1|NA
CASSKDREGNQPQHF
TGTGCCAGCAGCAAGGACAGGGAGGGCAATCAGCCCCAGCATTTT
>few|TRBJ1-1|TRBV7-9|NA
CASSLELGHTEAFF
TGTGCCAGCAGCTTAGAATTGGGGCACACTGAAGCTTTCTTT